What follows are 18 T cell receptor beta chains derived from one specimen sequenced in a study of breast tumors, draining lymph nodes, adjacent tissues. TCRdb itself ran the multiplex PCR reads through MiXCR, one entry per CDR3 protein. The sample contains 200,000 or so distinct CDR3 sequences, 31% of which appear only once. Samples came from axillary lymph nodes draining the breast cancer. Sequenced: axillary lymph node tissue. The receptors originated from a female donor with breast cancer. Some clones in this sample may be carry-over from other donors' samples.

This clonotype was found many times. CDR3 nucleotide sequence: TGCGCCAGCAGCTTCGGGGACAGGGGGGTCGACGAGCAGTACTTC. It encodes CASSFGDRGVDEQYF. The chain recombines TRBV5-1 with TRBJ2-7; 11 bases are a match to TRBD1. This CDR3 is 15 amino acids long. Germline assignment: CDR1 SGHRS and CDR2 YFSETQ. J gave up 5 bases and V 2 bases, and 6 bases lay outside the gene matches.

This clonotype turned up a few times. The genes are TRBV3-1 and TRBJ1-3; the D is unclear. CDR3 length equals 12 residues. In germline, CDR1 is LGHDT, CDR2 YNNKEL (reference sequence). The germline V and J ends were trimmed by 2 bases and 10 bases, with 9 bases remaining between them. CDR3 coding DNA: TGTGCCAGCAGCCAATCCGACGGTACCATATATTTT. The encoded protein is CASSQSDGTIYF.

This clonotype occurred many times. This chain joins TRBV28 and TRBJ2-1, with TRBD2 identical over 10 bases. Looked up from germline, CDR1 is MDHEN and CDR2 is SYDVKM. V was clipped by 5 bases and J by 12 bases; unmatched bases: 7. The CDR3 length is 13 residues. Written as DNA, the CDR3 is TGTGCCAGCAGTCCCCTTGCTAGCGGGAGGCAGTTCTTC. Protein: CASSPLASGRQFF. Using reference TRBV28 and TRBJ2-1 for the parts outside the CDR3, the full variable domain is DVKVTQSSRYLVKRTGEKVFLECVQDMDHENMFWYRQDPGLGLRLIYFSYDVKMKEKGDIPEGYSVSREKKERFSLILESASTNQTSMYLCASSPLASGRQFFGPGTRLTVL.

This clonotype was recorded at least ten times. The V call is TRBV4-1, the J call TRBJ2-5, with 9 bases identical to TRBD2. The germline V gene has CDR1 MGHRA and CDR2 YSYEKL. With 10 bases clipped from V and 5 bases from J, the junction kept 14 bases outside the gene matches. CDR3 length equals 15 residues. For the CDR3, the DNA is TGCGCCACCGGGAGGGGCGGGGGGGCCGGTGAGACCCAGTACTTC. The encoded protein is CATGRGGGAGETQYF.

This sequence joins TRBV5-8 and TRBJ2-1; TRBD2 aligns across 10 bases. CDR3 length: 16 amino acids. V was pared by 0 bases and J by 3 bases, with 3 bases of the junction left unmatched. Germline CDR1 reads SGHTS; CDR2 reads YDEGEE. The CDR3 nucleotides are TGTGCCAGCAGCTTGGCTAGCGGGGGCAACTACAATGAGCAGTTCTTC. It is translated as CASSLASGGNYNEQFF.

This clonotype showed up just a few times. V gene TRBV11-3 combines with J gene TRBJ1-6; no firm D call. The ends were cut back, 4 bases at V and 13 bases at J, with 11 bases in the middle. The CDR3 covers 12 residues. The germline V gene has CDR1 SGHNT and CDR2 YENEEA. The CDR3 loop reads CASSWFRSPLHF. The CDR3 nucleotides read TGTGCCAGCAGCTGGTTTAGGTCCCCCCTCCACTTT.

Many counts were recorded for this clonotype. This chain joins TRBV6-1 and TRBJ2-7; TRBD1 aligns across 7 bases. Germline CDR1 and CDR2: MNHNS and SASEGT. The V segment lost 4 bases and the J segment 0 bases; nucleotides outside the gene matches: 6. The CDR3 consists of 15 residues. DNA of the CDR3: TGTGCCAGCAGTGCGGGACAGATATTCTCCTACGAGCAGTACTTC. Translating it yields CASSAGQIFSYEQYF.

This clonotype was counted at least ten times. This chain links TRBV20-1 with TRBJ1-5; D may be TRBD1 (5 bases). CDR3 size: 15 residues. CDR1 and CDR2 from the germline V gene are DFQATT and SNEGSKA (reference sequence). V lost 0 bases to trimming and J lost 5 bases, with 14 bases between them. CDR3 sequence: CSAREGRGTHQPQHF. The CDR3, as DNA: TGCAGTGCTAGAGAGGGACGGGGGACCCATCAGCCCCAGCATTTT.

The rearrangement uses TRBV19 and TRBJ1-1; 7 positions match TRBD1. This CDR3 spans 15 amino acids. J lost 6 bases, V lost 0 bases, and 7 bases had no gene match. CDR1 and CDR2 from the germline V gene are LNHDA and SQIVND (reference sequence). The CDR3 sequence: CASSIDNRGRPEAFF. In DNA, the CDR3 is TGTGCCAGTAGTATAGATAACAGGGGACGACCTGAAGCTTTCTTT. Based on the CDR3 plus reference TRBV19 and TRBJ1-1, the full variable domain is DGGITQSPKYLFRKEGQNVTLSCEQNLNHDAMYWYRQDPGQGLRLIYYSQIVNDFQKGDIAEGYSVSREKKESFPLTVTSAQKNPTAFYLCASSIDNRGRPEAFFGQGTRLTVV.

At least ten counts were recorded for this clonotype. The chain combines TRBV7-6 with TRBJ2-7; 11 bases are shared with TRBD2. Germline lookup yields CDR1 SGHVS and CDR2 FNYEAQ. Germline trimming cut 4 bases from V and 0 bases from J; bases unmatched to any gene: 2. The CDR3 loop spans 15 amino acids. Here the CDR3 DNA reads TGTGCCAGCAGCTCTAGCGGGAGGCCCTCCTACGAGCAGTACTTC. Translating gives CASSSSGRPSYEQYF.

A word on this clonotype: This clone may be a read error of a much larger clone one base away. The V call is TRBV16, the J call TRBJ1-5, with TRBD1 matching 10 bases. Unmatched junction bases numbered 5, after V lost 4 bases and J lost 8 bases. Germline values: CDR1 KGHSY, CDR2 FQNENV. The CDR3 covers 14 residues. CDR3 sequence reads: CASSLTGGSEPQHF. Here the CDR3 DNA reads TGTGCCAGCAGCCTGACAGGGGGCTCGGAGCCCCAGCATTTT. Looking up the rest from reference TRBV16 and TRBJ1-5 gives the full variable domain: GEEVAQTPKHLVRGEGQKAKLYCAPIKGHSYVFWYQQVLKNEFKFLISFQNENVFDETGMPKERFSAKCLPNSPCSLEIQATKLEDSAVYFCASSLTGGSEPQHFGDGTRLSIL.

This clonotype was detected a few times. It may be a read error: a sequence one base away is much more abundant. The rearrangement uses TRBV3-1 and TRBJ1-6, with 9 nucleotides matching TRBD1. The CDR3 is made up of 14 amino acids. CDR1 LGHDT and CDR2 YNNKEL come from the germline V gene (reference sequence). The DNA for the CDR3 is TGTCCCAGCAGCCAAGACAGGGGGGACTCACCCCTCCACTTT. The encoded protein is CPSSQDRGDSPLHF.

A note on this clonotype: This clone may be a read error of a much larger clone one base away. The gene calls are TRBV28 and TRBJ1-6; D is perhaps TRBD1 (5 bases). The V gene's germline CDR1 is MDHEN and CDR2 SYDVKM. V lost 11 bases to trimming and J lost 6 bases, with 17 bases between them. The CDR3 has 14 residues. The CDR3 here is CAGTPQGTNSPLHF. In DNA, the CDR3 is TGTGCCGGCACCCCCCAGGGAACTAATTCACCCCTCCACTTT.

This clonotype was picked up many times. The chain joins TRBV10-3 to TRBJ1-5, with D tentatively TRBD1 (6 bases). Looked up from germline, CDR1 is ENHRY and CDR2 is SYGVKD. V dropped 0 bases and J dropped 0 bases, with 12 bases sitting between them. The CDR3 runs to 17 residues. In nucleotides, the CDR3 is TGTGCCATCAGTGAGTCCGTGACAGGTGATAGCAATCAGCCCCAGCATTTT. Translation: CAISESVTGDSNQPQHF.

This clonotype has at least ten counts. The genes are TRBV20-1 and TRBJ2-3, with D possibly TRBD2 on 5 matching bases. The V gene lost 5 bases and the J gene lost 0 bases, with 12 bases spanning the gap. CDR1 is DFQATT, CDR2 SNEGSKA, per germline (reference sequence). CDR3 length equals 14 residues. The CDR3 reads CSAPEGSSTDTQYF. In nucleotides, the CDR3 is TGCAGTGCTCCTGAGGGTTCTAGCACAGATACGCAGTATTTT.

This clonotype was counted many times. The chain combines TRBV30 with TRBJ1-4; tentatively, D is TRBD1 (6 bases). Per germline, CDR1 GTSNPN and CDR2 SVGIG (reference sequence). Trimming removed 3 bases at V and 6 bases at J, with 17 bases between. The CDR3 has 15 residues. The CDR3 bases are TGTGCCTGGAGGGGGGGGCACACGTTATATGAAAAACTGTTTTTT. Residues: CAWRGGHTLYEKLFF.

In its sample, this clonotype was seen many times. The V call is TRBV15, the J call TRBJ2-7, with D perhaps matching TRBD2 (5 bases). Per germline, CDR1 LNHNV and CDR2 YYDKDF (reference sequence). The CDR3 is made up of 16 amino acids. V was cut by 5 bases and J by 2 bases, with 19 bases left in between. CDR3 region: CATSEGALAPTYEQYF. CDR3 coding DNA: TGTGCCACCAGCGAGGGAGCTCTGGCCCCCACCTACGAGCAGTACTTC.

This clonotype came up many times. The CDR3 loop reads CSARDIETNEQFF. CDR3 nucleotide sequence: TGCAGTGCTAGAGATATCGAGACCAATGAGCAGTTCTTC. V gene TRBV20-1 combines with J gene TRBJ2-1; D remains ambiguous. Germline CDR1 is DFQATT and CDR2 is SNEGSKA (reference sequence). The CDR3 runs 13 residues. Trimming stripped 0 bases from V and 6 bases from J, with 9 bases between.